The 27 T cell receptor beta chains presented below share a single source sample, sequenced in a study of control samples from healthy donors and cancer patients. Sequenced by immunoSEQ multiplex PCR; TCRdb stores in-frame clones only, minus some. The repertoire holds tens of thousands of clones, with roughly 94% as singletons. The sample taken for sequencing was blood. These receptors were obtained from a man in his fifties or sixties in good health.

The chain employs TRBV28 and TRBJ2-1, with 10 nucleotides matching TRBD2. The V gene's germline CDR1 is MDHEN and CDR2 SYDVKM. Germline trimming cut 6 bases from V and 7 bases from J; bases unmatched to any gene: 12. The CDR3 spans 16 residues. The CDR3 here is CASSGSSGRAINEQFF. The CDR3 coding sequence is TGTGCCAGCAGCGGTTCGAGCGGGAGGGCCATAAATGAGCAGTTCTTC.

The V gene is TRBV2, the J gene TRBJ2-2; 9 bases map to TRBD1. The CDR3 loop spans 15 amino acids. Per germline, CDR1 SNHLY and CDR2 FYNNEI. Trimming cost V 7 bases and J 6 bases; bases outside gene matches: 9. In DNA form, the CDR3 reads TGTGCCAGCAATACAGGGGGCTTAGGGGCCGGGGAGCTGTTTTTT. This encodes CASNTGGLGAGELFF.

A single count supports this clone. This rearrangement joins TRBV10-3 to TRBJ2-7; 9 nucleotides line up with TRBD1. This CDR3 contains 13 residues. Looked up from germline, CDR1 is ENHRY and CDR2 is SYGVKD. V lost 5 bases and J lost 6; bases outside the gene matches: 5. CDR3 region: CAISTGQGSEQYF. CDR3 bases: TGTGCCATCAGTACAGGACAGGGGTCCGAGCAGTACTTC.

CDR3: CASSPFGQGPNQPQHF. CDR3 in DNA: TGTGCCAGCAGCCCGTTCGGACAGGGCCCCAATCAGCCCCAGCATTTT. The genes are TRBV3-1 (or the pseudogene TRBV3-2) and TRBJ1-5, with 8 nucleotides matching TRBD1. CDR1 is LGHDT and CDR2 is YNNKEL in the germline V gene (reference sequence). The CDR3 loop spans 16 amino acids. Trimming at V came to 4 bases and at J to 3 bases, leaving 8 bases not matched to a gene.

V usage is TRBV5-4 and J usage is TRBJ2-5; no clear D gene. V was shortened by 4 bases and J by 2 bases, with 12 bases between the two germline ends. Germline V CDR1 and CDR2: SGHNT, YYREEE (reference sequence). This CDR3 has 14 amino acids. The CDR3: CASSTQTFQETQYF. DNA for the CDR3: TGTGCCAGCAGCACGCAGACCTTTCAAGAGACCCAGTACTTC.

The chain has TRBV19 and TRBJ1-4; 12 nucleotides line up with TRBD1. In germline, CDR1 is LNHDA, CDR2 SQIVND (reference sequence). The CDR3 has 15 amino acids. V dropped 5 bases and J dropped 8; count of bases not matched to a gene: 6. The CDR3 reads CASSPRGTGGEKLFF. The CDR3 coding sequence is TGTGCCAGTAGTCCGCGTGGGACAGGGGGCGAAAAACTGTTTTTT.

The chain couples TRBV18 to TRBJ2-7; no reliable D call. Germline lookup yields CDR1 KGHSH and CDR2 LQKENI. The CDR3 loop spans 12 amino acids. The ends were cut back, 3 bases at V and 6 bases at J, with 9 bases in the middle. The chain's CDR3 is CASSPSSREQYF. Here the CDR3 DNA reads TGTGCCAGCTCACCCTCCTCTCGCGAGCAGTACTTC. Together with reference TRBV18 and TRBJ2-7, the CDR3 gives the full variable domain: NAGVMQNPRHLVRRRGQEARLRCSPMKGHSHVYWYRQLPEEGLKFMVYLQKENIIDESGMPKERFSAEFPKEGPSILRIQQVVRGDSAAYFCASSPSSREQYFGPGTRLTVT.

V usage is TRBV10-3 and J usage is TRBJ2-2, with TRBD2 identical over 12 bases. Germline assignment: CDR1 ENHRY and CDR2 SYGVKD. V lost 0 bases and J lost 0; bases outside the gene matches: 2. This CDR3 contains 18 residues. This chain's CDR3 is CAISESLAGGSNTGELFF. The CDR3 DNA is TGTGCCATCAGTGAGTCACTAGCGGGAGGCTCGAACACCGGGGAGCTGTTTTTT.

This chain links TRBV11-3 with TRBJ2-1; D is undetermined. This CDR3 region has 14 residues. Trimming pared 5 bases from V and 4 bases from J, leaving 12 bases between. CDR1 is SGHNT, CDR2 YENEEA, per germline. CDR3 nucleotides: TGTGCCAGCAGCCCGGGTAACATATACAATGAGCAGTTCTTC. Translation: CASSPGNIYNEQFF.

The chain has TRBV11-2 and TRBJ1-1, with D possibly matching TRBD1 (6 bases). The germline V and J ends were trimmed by 2 bases and 0 bases, with 10 bases remaining between them. Germline V gives CDR1 SGHAT, CDR2 FQNNGV. This CDR3 region has 15 residues. The CDR3 region is CASSLFGQMNTEAFF. Written as DNA, the CDR3 is TGTGCCAGCAGCTTATTTGGACAGATGAACACTGAAGCTTTCTTT.

This chain joins TRBV18 and TRBJ2-7, with 7 bases identical to TRBD1. Germline V lookup: CDR1 KGHSH, CDR2 LQKENI. This CDR3 has 15 amino acids. With V trimmed by 6 bases and J by 0 bases, 8 bases remained unmatched. CDR3 loop: CASSPDRATSYEQYF. The CDR3 coding sequence is TGTGCCAGCTCGCCCGACAGGGCTACCTCCTACGAGCAGTACTTC.

The chain employs TRBV7-6 and TRBJ2-7; no firm D call. V was clipped by 2 bases and J by 2 bases, with 16 bases between them. This CDR3 comprises 16 residues. The germline V gene encodes CDR1 SGHVS and CDR2 FNYEAQ. The CDR3 is CASSLTGGSQTYEQYF. In DNA form, the CDR3 reads TGTGCCAGCAGCTTAACGGGCGGTAGCCAGACCTACGAGCAGTACTTC.

This chain connects TRBV7-9 to TRBJ2-1; D assignment may be TRBD1 or TRBD2 (5 bases each). V was shortened by 0 bases and J by 5 bases, with 11 bases between the two germline ends. The CDR3 extends over 15 amino acids. CDR1 is SEHNR, CDR2 FQNEAQ, per germline (reference sequence). CDR3 sequence: CASSLAAGSHNEQFF. The CDR3 DNA follows: TGTGCCAGCAGCTTAGCCGCAGGGAGCCACAATGAGCAGTTCTTC.

In its sample, this clone was seen a few times. The junction and the germline gene differ at one end; a read error may be behind it. The V gene is TRBV12-3 or TRBV12-4, the J gene TRBJ1-1; D is uncertain. This CDR3 contains 11 residues. Here the CDR3 reads CASERNTEAFF. As DNA, the CDR3 is TGTGCCAGCGAACGGAACACTGAAGCGTTCTTT.

This clone has more than one count but fewer than ten. The V call is TRBV18, the J call TRBJ1-2; 9 bases fit TRBD1. The V gene end was trimmed by 3 bases and the J gene end by 8 bases; junction bases not matched to a gene: 10. Germline V gene data show CDR1 as KGHSH and CDR2 as LQKENI. The CDR3 totals 15 residues. CDR3 sequence: CASSPYRDRESGYTF. The CDR3 nucleotides are TGTGCCAGCTCACCCTACCGGGACAGGGAGTCCGGCTACACCTTC.

This sequence joins TRBV18 and TRBJ2-7, with D hard to call. V dropped 0 bases and J dropped 0 bases, with 3 bases sitting between them. CDR1 and CDR2 from the germline V gene are KGHSH and LQKENI. The CDR3 is made up of 13 amino acids. CDR3 sequence (DNA): TGTGCCAGCTCACCACCATCCTCCTACGAGCAGTACTTC. Translation: CASSPPSSYEQYF.

This chain joins TRBV19 and TRBJ2-2; 7 positions match TRBD1. In germline, CDR1 is LNHDA, CDR2 SQIVND (reference sequence). The junction had 10 bases not matched to a gene; V was cut back by 6 bases and J by 6 bases. This CDR3 contains 15 residues. The CDR3 DNA reads TGTGCCAGTAGCCGCCCGGGACAGCAGCCCGGGGAGCTGTTTTTT. Translation gives CASSRPGQQPGELFF.

The V call is TRBV6-5, the J call TRBJ2-7; no reliable D call. V was clipped by 2 bases and J by 6 bases, with 14 bases between them. This CDR3 has 14 residues. The V gene's germline CDR1 is MNHEY and CDR2 SVGAGI. The CDR3 DNA sequence: TGTGCCAGCAGTTACGCTGGCACACATAGCGAGCAGTACTTC. Translated: CASSYAGTHSEQYF.

The chain links TRBV27 to TRBJ2-7; D unclear. Per the germline V gene, CDR1 is MNHEY and CDR2 is SMNVEV (reference sequence). Trimming took 2 bases from V and 5 from J, leaving 19 bases between them. There are 16 residues in the CDR3. The CDR3 DNA follows: TGTGCCAGCAGTTTAGACCCATGGACCCGACACGACGAGCAGTACTTC. Translated: CASSLDPWTRHDEQYF.

The chain employs TRBV5-1 and TRBJ1-4; D unclear. The germline gives CDR1 SGHRS, CDR2 YFSETQ. CDR3 length equals 16 residues. Between the trimmed V and J ends, which lost 0 bases and 4 bases, there was a span of 13 bases. The CDR3 is CASSLAVGIGNEKLFF. In DNA form, the CDR3 reads TGCGCCAGCAGCTTGGCCGTAGGAATAGGTAATGAAAAACTGTTTTTT.

This clone has a single count. The chain has TRBV19 and TRBJ2-2, with TRBD1 matching 11 bases. The CDR3 sequence is 15 residues long. Germline values: CDR1 LNHDA, CDR2 SQIVND (reference sequence). Trimming at V came to 7 bases and at J to 6 bases, leaving 7 bases not matched to a gene. The CDR3 DNA sequence: TGTGCCAGTACCAGGACAGGGGGCATCCCCGGGGAGCTGTTTTTT. It codes for CASTRTGGIPGELFF.

The chain joins TRBV18 to TRBJ1-5; 9 positions agree with TRBD1. CDR1 and CDR2 (germline): KGHSH, LQKENI. The V gene end was trimmed by 6 bases and the J gene end by 5 bases; junction bases not matched to a gene: 5. CDR3 length: 14 residues. CDR3 coding DNA: TGTGCCAGCTCCAGGGACAGGGTGCATCAGCCCCAGCATTTT. It is translated as CASSRDRVHQPQHF.

DNA for the CDR3: TGTGCCAGCAACCATGGGGCGAACACCGGGGAGCTGTTTTTT. Encoded protein: CASNHGANTGELFF. The chain couples TRBV5-6 to TRBJ2-2; D gene unclear. The CDR3 is 14 amino acids. Trimming cost V 6 bases and J 0 bases, with 9 bases left between them. Germline CDR1 reads SGHDT; CDR2 reads YYEEEE.

The genes are TRBV19 and TRBJ2-1, with a weak D call TRBD2 (6 bases). CDR3 length: 17 amino acids. Germline lookup yields CDR1 LNHDA and CDR2 SQIVND (reference sequence). V was trimmed by 5 bases and J by 3 bases, leaving 20 bases between them. DNA for the CDR3: TGTGCCAGTAGTCCAGCCCTGGGTAGCGGCTTCTACAATGAGCAGTTCTTC. Translating gives CASSPALGSGFYNEQFF.

The rearrangement links TRBV19 to TRBJ1-2, with TRBD1 identical over 10 bases. The CDR3 spans 14 residues. Germline assignment: CDR1 LNHDA and CDR2 SQIVND (reference sequence). J gave up 8 bases and V 7 bases, and 10 bases lay outside the gene matches. This CDR3 reads CASTTGTGVVGYTF. In DNA form, the CDR3 reads TGTGCCAGTACTACTGGGACAGGGGTAGTAGGCTACACCTTC. The whole variable domain, remainder taken from reference TRBV19 and TRBJ1-2, is DGGITQSPKYLFRKEGQNVTLSCEQNLNHDAMYWYRQDPGQGLRLIYYSQIVNDFQKGDIAEGYSVSREKKESFPLTVTSAQKNPTAFYLCASTTGTGVVGYTFGSGTRLTVV.

The rearrangement uses TRBV5-1 and TRBJ2-3; 13 positions agree with TRBD2. This CDR3 has 16 amino acids. V dropped 4 bases and J dropped 2; count of bases not matched to a gene: 4. Germline assignment: CDR1 SGHRS and CDR2 YFSETQ. As DNA, the CDR3 is TGCGCCAGCAGCGGGGGGACTAGCGGGGTCACAGATACGCAGTATTTT. Its protein is CASSGGTSGVTDTQYF.

CDR3 in DNA: TGTGCCACCACCCGGACAGGTTACAATGAGCAGTTCTTC. Translation gives CATTRTGYNEQFF. The chain recombines TRBV27 with TRBJ2-1; TRBD1 matches at 7 bases. CDR3 length: 13 amino acids. Germline V CDR1 and CDR2: MNHEY, SMNVEV (reference sequence). Trimming removed 10 bases from V and 4 bases from J; junction bases left unmatched: 7.